This T cell receptor beta chain was sequenced for a study of Tregs in tolerant kidney transplant recipients. Concerning this clone itself: The antigen is undetermined.

Sequencing used immunoSEQ multiplex PCR; TCRdb keeps in-frame clones, though not all of them. The data hold 40,000 to 50,000 clones, with about 90% observed a single time. Study-level findings and limits: Few patients were studied, so findings need validation in larger groups.

This sequence originates from a human donor in good health. Sequenced sample: Tregs from blood.

The CDR3 bases are TGTGCCAGCAGTTACTGGGGGACAGACTCAATCTATGGCTACACCTTC. This translates into CASSYWGTDSIYGYTF. This sequence joins TRBV6-5 and TRBJ1-2; 7 bases are a match to TRBD1. Germline trimming cut 1 base from V and 4 bases from J; bases unmatched to any gene: 9. Germline CDR1 reads MNHEY; CDR2 reads SVGAGI. This CDR3 has 16 residues.